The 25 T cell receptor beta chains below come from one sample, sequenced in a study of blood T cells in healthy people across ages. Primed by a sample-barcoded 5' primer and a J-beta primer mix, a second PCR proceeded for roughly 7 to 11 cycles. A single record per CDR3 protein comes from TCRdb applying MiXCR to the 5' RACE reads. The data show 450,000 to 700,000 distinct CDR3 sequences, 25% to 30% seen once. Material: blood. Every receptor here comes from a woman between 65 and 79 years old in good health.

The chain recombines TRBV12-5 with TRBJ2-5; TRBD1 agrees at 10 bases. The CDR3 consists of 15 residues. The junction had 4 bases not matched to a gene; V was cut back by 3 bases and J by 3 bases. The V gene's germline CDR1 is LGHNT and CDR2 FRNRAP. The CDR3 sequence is CASGFMDRGKETQYF. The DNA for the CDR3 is TGTGCTAGTGGTTTCATGGACAGGGGGAAAGAGACCCAGTACTTC.

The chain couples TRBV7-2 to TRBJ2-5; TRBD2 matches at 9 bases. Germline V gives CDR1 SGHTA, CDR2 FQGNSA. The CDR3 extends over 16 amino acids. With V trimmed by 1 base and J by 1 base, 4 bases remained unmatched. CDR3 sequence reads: CASSLVAGVGQETQYF. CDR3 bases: TGTGCCAGCAGCTTAGTAGCGGGGGTAGGCCAAGAGACCCAGTACTTC.

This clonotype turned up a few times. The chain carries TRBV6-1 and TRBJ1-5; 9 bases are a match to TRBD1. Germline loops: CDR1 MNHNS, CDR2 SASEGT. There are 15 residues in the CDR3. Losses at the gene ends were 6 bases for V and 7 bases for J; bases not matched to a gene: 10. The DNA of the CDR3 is TGTGCCAGCAGGATGACAGGGGGGCCGGGACAGCCCCAGCATTTT. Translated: CASRMTGGPGQPQHF.

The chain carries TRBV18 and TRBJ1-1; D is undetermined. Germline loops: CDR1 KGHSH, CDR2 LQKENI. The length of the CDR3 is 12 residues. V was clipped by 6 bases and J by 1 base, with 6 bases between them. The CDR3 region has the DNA TGTGCCAGCTCGACACAGAACACTGAAGCTTTCTTT. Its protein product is CASSTQNTEAFF.

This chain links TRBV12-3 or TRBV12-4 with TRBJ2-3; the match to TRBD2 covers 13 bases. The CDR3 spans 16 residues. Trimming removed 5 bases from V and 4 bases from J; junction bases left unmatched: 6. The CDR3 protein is CASSLGLAGTADTQYF. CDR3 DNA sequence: TGTGCCAGCAGTCTGGGACTAGCGGGGACCGCAGATACGCAGTATTTT.

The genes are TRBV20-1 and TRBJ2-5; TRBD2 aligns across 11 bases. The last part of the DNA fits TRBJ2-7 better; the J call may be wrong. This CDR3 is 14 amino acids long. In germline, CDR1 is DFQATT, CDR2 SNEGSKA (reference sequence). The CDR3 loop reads CSAVSGGAVYEQYF. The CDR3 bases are TGCAGTGCCGTTAGCGGGGGGGCGGTGTACGAGCAGTACTTC.

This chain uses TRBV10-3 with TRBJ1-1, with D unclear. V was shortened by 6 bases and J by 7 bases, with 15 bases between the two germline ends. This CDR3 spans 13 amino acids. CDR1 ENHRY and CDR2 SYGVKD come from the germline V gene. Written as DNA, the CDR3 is TGTGCCATCAGAGTGGACCCTCTAGTTGAAGCTTTCTTT. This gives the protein CAIRVDPLVEAFF.

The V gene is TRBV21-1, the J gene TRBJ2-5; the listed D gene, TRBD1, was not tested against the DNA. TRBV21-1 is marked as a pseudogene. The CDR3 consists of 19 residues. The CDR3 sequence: CASSKEGTGGGMDQETQYF. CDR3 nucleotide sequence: TGTGCCAGCAGCAAAGAGGGGACAGGGGGCGGTATGGACCAAGAGACCCAGTACTTC.

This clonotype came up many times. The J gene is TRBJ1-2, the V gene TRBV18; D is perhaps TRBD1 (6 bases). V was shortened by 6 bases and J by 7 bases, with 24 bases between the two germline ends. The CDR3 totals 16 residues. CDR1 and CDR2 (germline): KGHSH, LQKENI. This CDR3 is CASSPEGGTKLSGYTF. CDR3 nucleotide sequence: TGTGCCAGCTCCCCCGAGGGGGGAACAAAACTAAGTGGCTACACCTTC.

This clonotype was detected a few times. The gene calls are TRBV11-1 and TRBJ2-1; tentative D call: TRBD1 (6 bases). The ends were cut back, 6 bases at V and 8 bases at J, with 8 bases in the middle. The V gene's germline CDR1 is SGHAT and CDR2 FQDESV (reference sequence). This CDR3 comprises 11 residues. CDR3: CASRQGYEQFF. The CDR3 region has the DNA TGTGCCAGCAGACAGGGCTATGAGCAGTTCTTC.

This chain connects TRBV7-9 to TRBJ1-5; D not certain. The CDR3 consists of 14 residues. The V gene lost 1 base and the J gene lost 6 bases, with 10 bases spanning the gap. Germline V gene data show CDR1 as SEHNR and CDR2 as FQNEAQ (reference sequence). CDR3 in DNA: TGTGCCAGCAGCTTAGGTGCAGGAACTCAGCCCCAGCATTTT. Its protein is CASSLGAGTQPQHF.

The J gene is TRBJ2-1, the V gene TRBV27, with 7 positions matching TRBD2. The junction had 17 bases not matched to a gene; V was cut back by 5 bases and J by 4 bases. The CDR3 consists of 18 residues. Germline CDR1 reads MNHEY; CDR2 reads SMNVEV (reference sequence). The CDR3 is CASSSPKRGFLTYNEQFF. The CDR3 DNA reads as TGTGCCAGCAGTAGCCCCAAGCGGGGATTCCTTACTTACAATGAGCAGTTCTTC.

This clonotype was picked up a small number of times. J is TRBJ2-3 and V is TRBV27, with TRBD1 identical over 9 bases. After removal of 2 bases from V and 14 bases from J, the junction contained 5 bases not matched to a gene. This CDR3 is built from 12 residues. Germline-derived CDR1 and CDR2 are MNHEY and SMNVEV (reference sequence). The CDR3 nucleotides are TGTGCCAGCAGTTTAGGGGACAGGGTTATGTATTTT. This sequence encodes CASSLGDRVMYF.

The CDR3 sequence: CASSPQLAGDNEQFF. CDR3 DNA: TGTGCCAGCTCACCACAACTAGCGGGAGACAATGAGCAGTTCTTC. The genes are TRBV18 and TRBJ2-5; the match to TRBD2 covers 11 bases. The J call may be in error: the DNA end matches TRBJ2-1 better. The V gene's germline CDR1 is KGHSH and CDR2 LQKENI. The CDR3 length is 15 residues.

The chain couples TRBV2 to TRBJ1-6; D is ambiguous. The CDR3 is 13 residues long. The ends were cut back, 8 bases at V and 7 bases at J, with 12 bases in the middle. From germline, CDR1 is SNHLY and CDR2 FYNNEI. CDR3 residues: CASYVLENSPLHF. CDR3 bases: TGTGCCAGCTACGTATTAGAAAATTCACCCCTCCACTTT.

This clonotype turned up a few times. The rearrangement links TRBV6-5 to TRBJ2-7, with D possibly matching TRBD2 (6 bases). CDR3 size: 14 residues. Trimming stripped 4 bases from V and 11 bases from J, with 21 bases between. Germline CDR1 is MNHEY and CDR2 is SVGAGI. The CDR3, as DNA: TGTGCCAGCAGTTTCGAAGGACTACTTGGATCGAAGTACTTC. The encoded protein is CASSFEGLLGSKYF.

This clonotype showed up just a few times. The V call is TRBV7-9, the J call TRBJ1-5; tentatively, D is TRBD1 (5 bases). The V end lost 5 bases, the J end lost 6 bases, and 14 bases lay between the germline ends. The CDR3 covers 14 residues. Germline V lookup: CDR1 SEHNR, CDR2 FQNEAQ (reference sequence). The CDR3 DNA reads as TGTGCCAGCAGCCCCAGGGAGTCGGCTCAGCCCCAGCATTTT. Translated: CASSPRESAQPQHF.

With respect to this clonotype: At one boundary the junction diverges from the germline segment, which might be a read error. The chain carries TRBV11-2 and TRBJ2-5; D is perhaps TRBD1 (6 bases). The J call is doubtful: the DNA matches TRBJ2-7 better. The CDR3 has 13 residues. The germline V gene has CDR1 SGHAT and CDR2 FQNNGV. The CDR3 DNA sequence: TGTGCCAGCAGCCTAGACAGGATCTACGAGCAGTACTTC. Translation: CASSLDRIYEQYF.

In DNA form, the CDR3 reads TGCGCCAGCAGCCAAGATCCGGACAGAATATATGGCTACACCTTC. The encoded protein is CASSQDPDRIYGYTF. The rearrangement links TRBV4-3 to TRBJ1-2, with a possible D match to TRBD1 (6 bases). This CDR3 is built from 15 residues. V was clipped by 0 bases and J by 5 bases, with 13 bases between them. Looked up from germline, CDR1 is LGHNA and CDR2 is YSLEER.

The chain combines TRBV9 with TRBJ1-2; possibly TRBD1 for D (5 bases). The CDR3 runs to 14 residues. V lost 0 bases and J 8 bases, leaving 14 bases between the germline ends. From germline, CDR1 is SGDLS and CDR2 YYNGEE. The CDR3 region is CASSVAGGEGGYTF. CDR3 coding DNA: TGTGCCAGCAGCGTAGCTGGGGGTGAGGGAGGCTACACCTTC.

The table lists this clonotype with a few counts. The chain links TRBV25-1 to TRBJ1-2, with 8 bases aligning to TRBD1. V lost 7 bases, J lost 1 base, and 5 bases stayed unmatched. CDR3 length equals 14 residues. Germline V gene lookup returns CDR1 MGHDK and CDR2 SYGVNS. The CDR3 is CASTPTGVNYGYTF. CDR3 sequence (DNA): TGTGCCAGCACTCCGACAGGGGTTAACTATGGCTACACCTTC.

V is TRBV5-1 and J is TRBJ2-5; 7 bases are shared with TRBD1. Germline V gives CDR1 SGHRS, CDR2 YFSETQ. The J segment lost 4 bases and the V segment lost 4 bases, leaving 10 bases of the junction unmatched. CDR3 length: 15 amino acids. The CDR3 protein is CASSVATGMGETQYF. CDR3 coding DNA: TGCGCCAGCAGCGTGGCGACAGGGATGGGAGAGACCCAGTACTTC.

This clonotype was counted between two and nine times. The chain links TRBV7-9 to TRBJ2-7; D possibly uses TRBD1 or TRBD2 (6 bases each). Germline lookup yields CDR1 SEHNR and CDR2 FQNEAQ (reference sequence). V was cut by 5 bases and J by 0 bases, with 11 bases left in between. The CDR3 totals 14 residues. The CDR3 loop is CASSTGGLSYEQYF. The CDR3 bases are TGTGCCAGCAGCACCGGGGGCCTCTCCTACGAGCAGTACTTC.

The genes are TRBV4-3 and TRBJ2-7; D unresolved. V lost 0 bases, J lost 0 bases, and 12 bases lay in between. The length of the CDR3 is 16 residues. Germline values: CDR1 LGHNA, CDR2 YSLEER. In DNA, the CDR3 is TGCGCCAGCAGCCAAGATGCGTTCGAAGCCTCCTACGAGCAGTACTTC. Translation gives CASSQDAFEASYEQYF.

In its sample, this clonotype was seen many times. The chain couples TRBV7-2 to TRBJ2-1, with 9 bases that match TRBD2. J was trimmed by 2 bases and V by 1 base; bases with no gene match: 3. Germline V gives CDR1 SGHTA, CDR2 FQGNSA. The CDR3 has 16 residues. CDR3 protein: CASSLVGGGAYNEQFF. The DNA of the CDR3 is TGTGCCAGCAGCTTAGTTGGCGGGGGGGCCTACAATGAGCAGTTCTTC.